This T cell receptor (beta chain) was recorded in a study of early T cells in non-severe SARS-CoV-2 infection. Study-wide context: Sequenced material consisted of bulk RNA (from unsorted whole blood), and chains were unpaired. Overall study findings and caveats: VDJdb matching favored anti-spike CD8 responses, missing private and CD4 specificities.

This clonotype occurred many times. Its antigen is still unknown. Attachment of unique molecular identifiers to individual cDNA molecules was performed. TCRdb called the 5' RACE reads again in MiXCR, with one record for every CDR3 protein. The sample lists fewer than 85,000 distinct CDR3 sequences; around 13% were seen once. Germline CDR1 SQVTM, CDR2 ANQGSEA. The CDR3 length is 13 residues. V shed 6 bases and J shed 8 bases, with 19 bases lying between them. The specimen was whole blood. The chain uses TRBV29-1 and TRBJ1-1; D gene unclear. The clonotype originates from an adult who was a healthcare worker with PCR-confirmed SARS-CoV-2 infection or an uninfected control (not recorded which). In DNA, the CDR3 is TGCAGCGTCGCGGTTGGTCCCGAACGGGAAGCTTTCTTT. Translating gives CSVAVGPEREAFF. Filled out from reference TRBV29-1 and TRBJ1-1, the complete variable domain reads SAVISQKPSRDICQRGTSLTIQCQVDSQVTMMFWYRQQPGQSLTLIATANQGSEATYESGFVIDKFPISRPNLTFSTLTVSNMSPEDSSIYLCSVAVGPEREAFFGQGTRLTVV.